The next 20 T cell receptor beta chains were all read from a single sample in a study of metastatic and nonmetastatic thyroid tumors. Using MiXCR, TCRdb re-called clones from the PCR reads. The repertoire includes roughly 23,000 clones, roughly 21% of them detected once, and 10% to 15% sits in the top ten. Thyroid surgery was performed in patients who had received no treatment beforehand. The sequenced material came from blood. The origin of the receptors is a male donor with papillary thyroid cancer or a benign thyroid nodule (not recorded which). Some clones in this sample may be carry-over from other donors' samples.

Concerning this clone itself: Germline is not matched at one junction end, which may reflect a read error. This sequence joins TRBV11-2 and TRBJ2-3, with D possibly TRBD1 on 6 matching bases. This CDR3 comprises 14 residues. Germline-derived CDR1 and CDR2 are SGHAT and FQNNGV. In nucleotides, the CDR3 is TGTGCCGGCAGCTCAGGGGTATACACAGATACGCAGTATTTT. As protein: CAGSSGVYTDTQYF.

CDR3 DNA: TGTACCACCGGCGTGTACAATGAGCAGTTCTTC. Its translation: CTTGVYNEQFF. This chain connects TRBV28 to TRBJ2-1; D remains ambiguous. The CDR3 spans 11 residues. Germline lookup yields CDR1 MDHEN and CDR2 SYDVKM.

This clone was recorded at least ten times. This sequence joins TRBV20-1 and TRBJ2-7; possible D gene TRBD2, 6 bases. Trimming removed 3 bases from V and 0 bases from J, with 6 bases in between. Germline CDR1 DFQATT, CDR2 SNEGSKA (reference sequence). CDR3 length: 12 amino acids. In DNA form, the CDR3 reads TGCAGTGCTAGCGGGAGCTCCTACGAGCAGTACTTC. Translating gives CSASGSSYEQYF.

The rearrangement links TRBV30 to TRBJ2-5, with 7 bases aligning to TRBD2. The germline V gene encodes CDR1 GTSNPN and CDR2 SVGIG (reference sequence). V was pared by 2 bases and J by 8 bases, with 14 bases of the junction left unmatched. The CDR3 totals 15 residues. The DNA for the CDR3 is TGTGCCTGGAGTTTACGAGGGGCGGCGGGGGATACCCAGTACTTC. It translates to CAWSLRGAAGDTQYF.

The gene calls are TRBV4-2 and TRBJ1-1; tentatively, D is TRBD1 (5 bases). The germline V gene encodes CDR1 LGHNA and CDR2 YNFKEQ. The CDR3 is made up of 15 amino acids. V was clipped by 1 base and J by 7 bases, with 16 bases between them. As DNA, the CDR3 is TGTGCCAGCAGCCAAGTGTGGGAAGGGGATAATGAAGCTTTCTTT. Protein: CASSQVWEGDNEAFF.

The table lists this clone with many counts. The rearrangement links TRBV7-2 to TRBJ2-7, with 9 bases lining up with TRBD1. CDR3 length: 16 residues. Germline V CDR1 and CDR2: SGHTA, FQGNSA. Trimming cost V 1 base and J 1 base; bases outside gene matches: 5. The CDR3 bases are TGTGCCAGCAGCTTAGGAACAGGGGGCGCGTCCTACGAGCAGTACTTC. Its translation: CASSLGTGGASYEQYF.

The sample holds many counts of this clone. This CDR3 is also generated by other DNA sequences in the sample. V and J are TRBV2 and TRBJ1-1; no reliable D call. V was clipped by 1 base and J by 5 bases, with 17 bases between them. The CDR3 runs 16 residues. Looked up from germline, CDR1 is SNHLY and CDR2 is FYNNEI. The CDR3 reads CASSEEGALGNTEAFF. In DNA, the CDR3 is TGTGCCAGCAGTGAAGAGGGCGCGTTAGGTAATACTGAAGCTTTCTTT.

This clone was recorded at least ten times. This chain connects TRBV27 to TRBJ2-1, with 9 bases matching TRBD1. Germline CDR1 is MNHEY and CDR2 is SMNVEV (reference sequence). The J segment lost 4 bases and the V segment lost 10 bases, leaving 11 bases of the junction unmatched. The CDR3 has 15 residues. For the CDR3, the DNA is TGTGCCACCGGAGGGGACAGGGTCTTATACAATGAGCAGTTCTTC. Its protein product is CATGGDRVLYNEQFF.

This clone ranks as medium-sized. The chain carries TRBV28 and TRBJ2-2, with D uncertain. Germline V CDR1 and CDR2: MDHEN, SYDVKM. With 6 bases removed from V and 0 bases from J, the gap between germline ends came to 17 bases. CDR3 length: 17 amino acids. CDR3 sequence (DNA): TGTGCCAGCAGCCCCTTGGTAGGCTCCACGAACACCGGGGAGCTGTTTTTT. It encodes CASSPLVGSTNTGELFF. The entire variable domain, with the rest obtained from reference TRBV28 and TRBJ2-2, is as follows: DVKVTQSSRYLVKRTGEKVFLECVQDMDHENMFWYRQDPGLGLRLIYFSYDVKMKEKGDIPEGYSVSREKKERFSLILESASTNQTSMYLCASSPLVGSTNTGELFFGEGSRLTVL.

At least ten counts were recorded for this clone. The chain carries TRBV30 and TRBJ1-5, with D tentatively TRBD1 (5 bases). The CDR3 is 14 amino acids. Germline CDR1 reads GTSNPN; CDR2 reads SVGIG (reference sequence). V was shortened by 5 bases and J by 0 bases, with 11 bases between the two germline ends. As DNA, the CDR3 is TGTGCCTGGGCCCAGGGTGCTAGCAATCAGCCCCAGCATTTT. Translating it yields CAWAQGASNQPQHF.

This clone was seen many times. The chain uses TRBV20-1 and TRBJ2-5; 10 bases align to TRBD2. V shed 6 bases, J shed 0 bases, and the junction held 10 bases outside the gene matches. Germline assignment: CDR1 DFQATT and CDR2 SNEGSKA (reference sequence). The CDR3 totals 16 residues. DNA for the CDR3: TGCAGTGCAAACGGACTAGCGGAACTAAACCAAGAGACCCAGTACTTC. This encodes CSANGLAELNQETQYF.

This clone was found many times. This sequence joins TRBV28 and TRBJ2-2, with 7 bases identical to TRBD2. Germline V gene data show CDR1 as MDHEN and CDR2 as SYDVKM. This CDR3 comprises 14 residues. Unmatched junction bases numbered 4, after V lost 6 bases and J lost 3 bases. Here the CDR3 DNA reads TGTGCCAGCAGGGGGGGGGGAGACACCGGGGAGCTGTTTTTT. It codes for CASRGGGDTGELFF. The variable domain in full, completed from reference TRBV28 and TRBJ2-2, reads DVKVTQSSRYLVKRTGEKVFLECVQDMDHENMFWYRQDPGLGLRLIYFSYDVKMKEKGDIPEGYSVSREKKERFSLILESASTNQTSMYLCASRGGGDTGELFFGEGSRLTVL.

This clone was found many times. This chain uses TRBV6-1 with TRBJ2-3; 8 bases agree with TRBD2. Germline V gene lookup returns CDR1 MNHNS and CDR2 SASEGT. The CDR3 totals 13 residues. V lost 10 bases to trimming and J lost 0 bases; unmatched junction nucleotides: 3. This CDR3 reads CATSGSSTDTQYF. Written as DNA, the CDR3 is TGTGCCACGAGCGGGAGTAGCACAGATACGCAGTATTTT.

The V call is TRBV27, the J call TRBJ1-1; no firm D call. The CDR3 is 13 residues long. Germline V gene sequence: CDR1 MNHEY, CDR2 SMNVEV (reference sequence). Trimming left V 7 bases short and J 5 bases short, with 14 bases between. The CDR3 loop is CASISLVGTEAFF. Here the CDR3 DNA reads TGTGCCAGCATCAGCCTAGTGGGGACTGAAGCTTTCTTT.

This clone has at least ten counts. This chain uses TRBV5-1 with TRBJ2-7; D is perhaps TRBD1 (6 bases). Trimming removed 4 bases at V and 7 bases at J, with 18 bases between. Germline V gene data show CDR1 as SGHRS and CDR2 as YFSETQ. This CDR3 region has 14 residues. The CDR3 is CASSQRSAQGEQYF. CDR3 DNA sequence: TGCGCCAGCAGCCAAAGGAGCGCCCAGGGGGAGCAGTACTTC.

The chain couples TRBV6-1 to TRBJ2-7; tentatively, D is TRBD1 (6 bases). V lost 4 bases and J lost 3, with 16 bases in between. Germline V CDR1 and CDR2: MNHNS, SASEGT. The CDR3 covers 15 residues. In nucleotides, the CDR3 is TGTGCCAGCAGTGTAACTACAGGGATCGTCTACGAGCAGTACTTC. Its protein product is CASSVTTGIVYEQYF.

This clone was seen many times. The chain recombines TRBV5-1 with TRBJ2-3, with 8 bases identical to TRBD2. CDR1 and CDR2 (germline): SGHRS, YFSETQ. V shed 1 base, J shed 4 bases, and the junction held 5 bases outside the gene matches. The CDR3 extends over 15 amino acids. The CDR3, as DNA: TGCGCCAGCAGCTTGCTGCGGGAGGTATCAGATACGCAGTATTTT. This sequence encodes CASSLLREVSDTQYF.

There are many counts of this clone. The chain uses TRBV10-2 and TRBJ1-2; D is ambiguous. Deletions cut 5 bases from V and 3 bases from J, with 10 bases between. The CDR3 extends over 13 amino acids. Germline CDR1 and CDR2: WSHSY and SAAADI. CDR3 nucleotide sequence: TGCGCCAGCAGTCCCGAGGGCTACTATGGCTACACCTTC. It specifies CASSPEGYYGYTF.

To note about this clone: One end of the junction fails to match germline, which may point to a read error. This CDR3 is CAGSLVAGGTLTQYF. For the CDR3, the DNA is TGCGCCGGCAGCTTGGTTGCAGGGGGCACGCTGACCCAGTACTTC. The chain employs TRBV5-1 and TRBJ2-5, with 8 bases lining up with TRBD1. This CDR3 contains 15 residues. Per the germline V gene, CDR1 is SGHRS and CDR2 is YFSETQ.

The CDR3 region is CATSDLLEESYEQYF. CDR3 sequence (DNA): TGTGCCACCAGTGATTTGCTGGAGGAGTCCTACGAGCAGTACTTC. V usage is TRBV24-1 and J usage is TRBJ2-7; tentative D call: TRBD2 (5 bases). This CDR3 has 15 residues. Germline lookup yields CDR1 KGHDR and CDR2 SFDVKD. Trimming removed 0 bases at V and 1 base at J, with 9 bases between.